A selection of T cell receptor beta chains follows, all from one sample in a study of blood T cell repertoires in COVID-19. The repertoire was sequenced with immunoSEQ multiplex PCR; TCRdb's copy has only in-frame clones and lacks some. This table has 150,000 to 200,000 clones, around 86% appearing once. The sample taken for sequencing was peripheral blood. These receptors were collected from a middle-aged man with active or convalescent COVID-19. Each CDR3 is given with its conserved first and last residue. Fields, in order: clone size, V gene, CDR3 length, J gene, D gene, CDR3 protein, CDR3 DNA. A D gene is named only where the DNA matches it firmly. Clone size appears in some rows only: once, few, many, or a class for an expanded clone.

once	TRBV5-4	15	TRBJ1-5	.	CASSPGGSGNQPQHF	TGTGCCAGCAGCCCGGGGGGATCGGGCAATCAGCCCCAGCATTTT
.	TRBV5-1	13	TRBJ1-3	.	CASATFSGNTIYF	TGCGCCAGTGCTACGTTCTCTGGAAACACCATATATTTT
.	TRBV5-6	13	TRBJ1-2	TRBD1	CASSLVGQTGYTF	TGTGCCAGCAGCTTGGTGGGACAGACTGGCTACACCTTC
.	TRBV6-5	15	TRBJ2-5	TRBD1	CASSSLGQGGETQYF	TGTGCCAGCAGTTCCCTGGGACAGGGTGGGGAGACCCAGTACTTC
few	TRBV28	14	TRBJ1-5	.	CASSSGTVNQPQHF	TGTGCCAGCAGCAGCGGGACCGTTAATCAGCCCCAGCATTTT
.	TRBV3-1/TRBV3-2	12	TRBJ2-7	TRBD2	CASRQGAGEQYF	TGTGCCAGCAGACAAGGAGCGGGGGAGCAGTACTTC
few	TRBV14	14	TRBJ1-1	TRBD1	CASSQETGRTEAFF	TGTGCCAGCAGCCAAGAGACAGGGCGTACTGAAGCTTTCTTT
.	TRBV3-1/TRBV3-2	16	TRBJ1-6	.	CASSRSRWQELSPLHF	TGTGCCAGCAGCCGGTCCCGGTGGCAGGAACTCTCACCCCTCCACTTT
.	TRBV5-1	16	TRBJ2-2	.	CASSPASVANTGELFF	TGCGCCAGCAGCCCGGCTAGCGTCGCGAACACCGGGGAGCTGTTTTTT
.	TRBV9	16	TRBJ1-6	.	CASSVESGDTRSPLHF	TGTGCCAGCAGCGTAGAATCAGGGGACACGAGGTCACCCCTCCACTTT
.	TRBV7-2	15	TRBJ2-1	TRBD2	CASSLAGGGRNEQFF	TGTGCCAGCAGCTTAGCTGGCGGGGGGAGGAATGAGCAGTTCTTC
.	TRBV7-2	14	TRBJ2-2	TRBD2	CASRPGLAPGELFF	TGTGCCAGCCGTCCGGGACTAGCGCCCGGGGAGCTGTTTTTT
.	TRBV18	15	TRBJ1-2	TRBD1	CASSPGTGVNYGYTF	TGTGCCAGCTCACCCGGGACAGGGGTTAACTATGGCTACACCTTC
.	TRBV5-4	15	TRBJ2-2	.	CASSPGDSSTGELFF	TGTGCCAGCAGCCCGGGGGACTCGAGCACCGGGGAGCTGTTTTTT
.	TRBV29-1	12	TRBJ2-3	.	CSVDAGSDTQYF	TGCAGCGTTGATGCAGGGTCTGATACGCAGTATTTT
.	TRBV7-3	15	TRBJ2-3	.	CASSPVGGAQDTQYF	TGTGCCAGCAGCCCTGTGGGGGGAGCCCAAGATACGCAGTATTTT
.	TRBV12-3/TRBV12-4	13	TRBJ1-2	TRBD1	CASSRQGGYGYTF	TGTGCCAGCAGCAGACAGGGTGGGTATGGCTACACCTTC
.	TRBV10-3	12	TRBJ2-1	.	CAISANGNEQFF	TGTGCCATCAGTGCAAACGGCAATGAGCAGTTCTTC
once	TRBV12-3/TRBV12-4	13	TRBJ1-1	.	CASSFSGDTEAFF	TGTGCCAGCAGTTTCTCGGGAGACACTGAAGCTTTCTTT
.	TRBV19	15	TRBJ1-5	.	CASSTGGMGNQPQHF	TGTGCCAGTAGTACGGGGGGAATGGGCAATCAGCCCCAGCATTTT
.	TRBV28	13	TRBJ2-3	.	CASSFEYTDTQYF	TGTGCCAGCAGTTTTGAGTACACAGATACGCAGTATTTT
.	TRBV21-1	15	TRBJ1-2	.	CASSSYRGRDYGYTF	TGTGCCAGCAGCTCGTACAGGGGACGGGACTATGGCTACACCTTC
.	TRBV3-1/TRBV3-2	18	TRBJ2-1	TRBD2	CASSQELGTTSSYNEQFF	TGTGCCAGCAGCCAAGAATTAGGGACTACGAGCTCCTACAATGAGCAGTTCTTC
.	TRBV7-2	15	TRBJ2-1	TRBD1	CASNKQGSSYNEQFF	TGTGCCAGCAACAAACAGGGGAGCTCCTACAATGAGCAGTTCTTC
.	TRBV14	12	TRBJ2-7	.	CASSQVSYEQYF	TGTGCCAGCAGCCAAGTATCCTACGAGCAGTACTTC
.	TRBV6-2/TRBV6-3	14	TRBJ2-5	TRBD2	CASSYSGGWETQYF	TGTGCCAGCAGTTACTCCGGGGGGTGGGAGACCCAGTACTTC
.	TRBV7-9	18	TRBJ1-3	TRBD1	CASSLMGQGAYSGNTIYF	TGTGCCAGCAGCTTAATGGGACAGGGGGCCTACTCTGGAAACACCATATATTTT
.	TRBV7-9	14	TRBJ2-1	TRBD1	CASSPGQVIDEQFF	TGTGCCAGCAGCCCAGGACAGGTTATCGATGAGCAGTTCTTC
.	TRBV6-2/TRBV6-3	16	TRBJ2-7	TRBD1	CASSYSSRTGGDEQYF	TGTGCCAGCAGTTACTCTTCACGGACAGGGGGCGACGAGCAGTACTTC
.	TRBV13	14	TRBJ1-1	TRBD1	CASSTGQGDTEAFF	TGTGCCAGCAGCACGGGACAGGGGGACACTGAAGCTTTCTTT
.	TRBV14	14	TRBJ2-7	.	CASSQVAGDYEQYF	TGTGCCAGCAGCCAAGTTGCGGGCGACTACGAGCAGTACTTC
.	TRBV19	17	TRBJ1-3	TRBD1	CASRRGGTGYSGNTIYF	TGTGCCAGTCGAAGGGGGGGGACAGGCTACTCTGGAAACACCATATATTTT
.	TRBV5-1	16	TRBJ2-7	TRBD1	CASSLGPQGQGGEQYF	TGCGCCAGCAGCTTGGGCCCACAGGGGCAAGGGGGAGAGCAGTACTTC
.	TRBV6-5	13	TRBJ2-3	.	CATKAGPTDTQYF	TGTGCCACGAAGGCAGGGCCCACAGATACGCAGTATTTT
.	TRBV19	17	TRBJ2-7	.	CASSMTAPLTTFYEQYF	TGTGCCAGTAGTATGACAGCTCCGTTAACCACTTTCTACGAGCAGTACTTC
few	TRBV6-6	16	TRBJ1-4	.	CASSYPTAENNEKLFF	TGTGCCAGCAGTTACCCCACAGCAGAAAACAATGAAAAACTGTTTTTT
.	TRBV24-1	17	TRBJ2-3	TRBD2	CATSDPPTSGRGDTQYF	TGTGCCACCAGTGATCCCCCGACTAGCGGGAGGGGAGATACGCAGTATTTT
once	TRBV14	16	TRBJ2-3	TRBD2	CASSQGPGLRTDTQYF	TGTGCCAGCAGCCAAGGTCCGGGACTAAGGACAGATACGCAGTATTTT
.	TRBV7-2	15	TRBJ2-7	.	CASSLYTGSSYEQYF	TGTGCCAGCAGCTTATATACAGGGAGCTCCTACGAGCAGTACTTC
.	TRBV12-5	14	TRBJ2-7	.	CASGSLGGYYEQYF	TGTGCTAGTGGTTCCCTCGGGGGTTACTACGAGCAGTACTTC
.	TRBV5-1	14	TRBJ2-5	.	CASSGGLPPETQYF	TGCGCCAGCAGCGGCGGACTACCGCCGGAGACCCAGTACTTC
.	TRBV6-5	13	TRBJ1-1	TRBD1	CASSRTGDTEAFF	TGTGCCAGCAGTAGGACAGGGGACACTGAAGCTTTCTTT
.	TRBV6-2/TRBV6-3	13	TRBJ2-7	.	CASSNSESQAPYF	TGTGCCAGCAGTAACTCCGAAAGCCAGGCCCCGTACTTC
.	TRBV11-2	17	TRBJ2-7	.	CASSLEGGVGRTREQYF	TGTGCCAGCAGCTTAGAGGGGGGAGTTGGCCGCACGCGCGAGCAGTACTTC
.	TRBV7-9	15	TRBJ1-1	.	CASSLGQVMNTEAFF	TGTGCCAGCAGCTTAGGACAGGTCATGAACACTGAAGCTTTCTTT
.	TRBV7-3	14	TRBJ2-1	.	CASSLEIHGNEQFF	TGTGCCAGCAGCTTGGAGATTCACGGCAATGAGCAGTTCTTC
.	TRBV12-3/TRBV12-4	13	TRBJ1-2	.	CASSLLQGAVGTF	TGTGCCAGCAGTCTACTCCAGGGTGCGGTGGGTACCTTC
.	TRBV2	15	TRBJ2-3	TRBD1	CASKRTGVGTDTQYF	TGTGCCAGCAAACGGACAGGGGTTGGCACAGATACGCAGTATTTT
.	TRBV24-1	18	TRBJ2-2	TRBD1	CATSDLRRTGDLTGELFF	TGTGCCACCAGTGATTTAAGGCGGACAGGCGACCTCACCGGGGAGCTGTTTTTT
.	TRBV28	16	TRBJ2-5	TRBD1	CASSLMSGQIQETQYF	TGTGCCAGCAGTTTAATGTCGGGACAGATACAAGAGACCCAGTACTTC
.	TRBV7-2	15	TRBJ2-3	TRBD2	CASSLWGTNTDTQYF	TGTGCCAGCAGCTTATGGGGGACTAACACAGATACGCAGTATTTT
once	TRBV7-2	14	TRBJ1-2	TRBD1	CASSPTGQEVGYTF	TGTGCCAGCAGCCCTACTGGACAGGAAGTTGGCTACACCTTC
.	TRBV6-4	14	TRBJ2-3	TRBD1	CASSMGTGSDTQYF	TGTGCCAGCAGTATGGGGACAGGGTCAGATACGCAGTATTTT
.	TRBV11-3	12	TRBJ1-1	.	CASSDRNTEAFF	TGTGCCAGCAGCGACAGGAACACTGAAGCTTTCTTT
few	TRBV3-1/TRBV3-2	14	TRBJ2-1	TRBD2	CASSERGGDNEQFF	TGTGCCAGCAGCGAGCGGGGGGGGGACAATGAGCAGTTCTTC
.	TRBV7-2	14	TRBJ2-7	.	CASSPSQDRYEQYF	TGTGCCAGCAGCCCCTCACAGGACCGCTACGAGCAGTACTTC
.	TRBV27	18	TRBJ2-7	TRBD1	CASSLSAGGAAGPDEQYF	TGTGCCAGCAGTTTAAGCGCAGGGGGCGCGGCGGGACCGGACGAGCAGTACTTC
.	TRBV6-5	13	TRBJ1-2	.	CASSQTSIYGYTF	TGTGCCAGCAGTCAAACCTCTATCTATGGCTACACCTTC
.	TRBV6-2/TRBV6-3	16	TRBJ2-3	TRBD1	CASSSDRVTSTDTQYF	TGTGCCAGCAGCTCCGACAGGGTGACTAGCACAGATACGCAGTATTTT